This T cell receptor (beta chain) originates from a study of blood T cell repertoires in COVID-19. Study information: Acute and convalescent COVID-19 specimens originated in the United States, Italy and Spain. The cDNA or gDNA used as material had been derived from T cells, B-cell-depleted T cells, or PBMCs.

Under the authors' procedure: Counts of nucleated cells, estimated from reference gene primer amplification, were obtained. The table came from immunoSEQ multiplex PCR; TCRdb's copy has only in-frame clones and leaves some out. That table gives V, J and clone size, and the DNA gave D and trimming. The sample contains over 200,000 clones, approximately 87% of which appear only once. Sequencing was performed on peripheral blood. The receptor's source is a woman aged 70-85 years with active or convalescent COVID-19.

CDR3 sequence reads: CASPPKEGTNEKLFF. CDR3 coding DNA: TGCGCCAGCCCGCCTAAAGAGGGAACTAATGAAAAACTGTTTTTT. The chain combines TRBV23-1 with TRBJ1-4; D is unresolved. TRBV23-1 is an ORF for which the function is uncertain. Trimming pared 8 bases from V and 1 base from J, leaving 14 bases between. This CDR3 spans 15 amino acids.